The 24 T cell receptor beta chains reported below all come from one sample, sequenced in a study of neurological immune-mediated disorders (dated by TCRdb to 2018 to 2020). Libraries were prepared through 5' RACE. Sequencing used an Illumina HiSeq 2500. TCRdb trimmed public reads at Q25 via fastp, called clones via MiXCR and kept in-frame beta chains. Each CDR3 protein gets just one entry, which takes the most common genes and DNA from the rows behind it. Across this sample there are approximately 58,000 distinct CDR3 sequences, with roughly an eighth seen only once. The top ten clones comprise about 1.7% of the sample. Source material: PBMCs. Receptors were obtained from a man aged 55-75 years in good health.

In this sample, this clonotype turned up many times. The J gene is TRBJ2-3, the V gene TRBV7-2, with 10 bases matching TRBD2. The CDR3 spans 15 residues. Germline values: CDR1 SGHTA, CDR2 FQGNSA. The ends lost 5 bases at V and 6 bases at J; junction bases unmatched: 8. CDR3 in DNA: TGTGCCAGCAGCCCTTATACTAGCGGGGCGGATACGCAGTATTTT. It encodes CASSPYTSGADTQYF.

Many counts were recorded for this clonotype. The genes are TRBV5-1 and TRBJ1-1; D not resolved. The CDR3 runs to 16 residues. Trimming shortened V by 4 bases and J by 0 bases, and 16 bases separated the two germline ends. CDR1 and CDR2 (germline): SGHRS, YFSETQ. The CDR3 DNA reads as TGCGCCAGCAGCCGCGACGAGGGCTCTATGAACACTGAAGCTTTCTTT. Protein: CASSRDEGSMNTEAFF.

This clonotype was counted at least ten times. The chain couples TRBV9 to TRBJ2-7; 9 bases agree with TRBD1. The CDR3 consists of 17 residues. V lost 0 bases and J lost 5; bases outside the gene matches: 12. Germline V gene data show CDR1 as SGDLS and CDR2 as YYNGEE. This CDR3 is CASSVAYAGTGNDEQYF. CDR3 nucleotides: TGTGCCAGCAGCGTAGCTTACGCCGGGACAGGGAATGACGAGCAGTACTTC.

This clonotype was seen many times. In nucleotides, the CDR3 is TGTGCCAGCACTGGACAGGATTTCTCGCCCCAGCATTTT. It yields the protein CASTGQDFSPQHF. The V call is TRBV28, the J call TRBJ1-5; 7 bases agree with TRBD1. CDR3 length equals 13 residues. After removal of 7 bases from V and 9 bases from J, the junction contained 9 bases not matched to a gene. Germline V CDR1 and CDR2: MDHEN, SYDVKM.

This clonotype was counted ten times or more. The chain couples TRBV20-1 to TRBJ1-1; D unresolved. Trimming took 2 bases from V and 1 from J, leaving 5 bases between them. The CDR3 has 12 residues. Germline lookup yields CDR1 DFQATT and CDR2 SNEGSKA (reference sequence). CDR3 region: CSARSGNTEAFF. The CDR3 region has the DNA TGCAGTGCTAGATCTGGGAACACTGAAGCTTTCTTT.

This clonotype was observed a single time. The rearrangement uses TRBV5-6 and TRBJ1-1, with 10 bases lining up with TRBD1. There are 15 residues in the CDR3. The V gene end was trimmed by 3 bases and the J gene end by 5 bases; junction bases not matched to a gene: 7. The germline gives CDR1 SGHDT, CDR2 YYEEEE. In nucleotides, the CDR3 is TGTGCCAGCAGCTCGAGGGGACAGGGGATGACTGAAGCTTTCTTT. Translating gives CASSSRGQGMTEAFF.

Ten or more counts support this clonotype. The gene calls are TRBV20-1 and TRBJ1-5, with 7 bases identical to TRBD1. The CDR3 runs 13 residues. V trimming: 5 bases; J trimming: 1 base; junction bases outside the gene matches: 2. Germline lookup yields CDR1 DFQATT and CDR2 SNEGSKA (reference sequence). The CDR3 nucleotides read TGCAGTGCTTTGACAGGGAGCAATCAGCCCCAGCATTTT. Translation: CSALTGSNQPQHF.

This clonotype was recorded many times. The rearrangement links TRBV7-2 to TRBJ1-1; D gene unclear. Trimming took off 1 base at V and 5 bases at J, with 11 bases between the two ends. Germline loops: CDR1 SGHTA, CDR2 FQGNSA. CDR3 length: 14 amino acids. CDR3: CASSLVSWQTEAFF. CDR3 coding DNA: TGTGCCAGCAGCTTAGTTAGCTGGCAGACTGAAGCTTTCTTT. The variable domain in full, with the rest retrieved from reference TRBV7-2 and TRBJ1-1, is GAGVSQSPSNKVTEKGKDVELRCDPISGHTALYWYRQSLGQGLEFLIYFQGNSAPDKSGLPSDRFSAERTGGSVSTLTIQRTQQEDSAVYLCASSLVSWQTEAFFGQGTRLTVV.

At least ten counts were recorded for this clonotype. This chain uses TRBV5-1 with TRBJ2-5; 7 nucleotides align to TRBD2. The CDR3 is 15 residues long. Germline-derived CDR1 and CDR2 are SGHRS and YFSETQ. The trim removed 2 bases at V and 1 base at J, leaving 5 bases unmatched. The CDR3 nucleotides read TGCGCCAGCAGCTTCTACTCTAGCGGCCAAGAGACCCAGTACTTC. It codes for CASSFYSSGQETQYF.

This clonotype was seen many times. The chain combines TRBV3-1 with TRBJ2-2; D unclear. The CDR3 spans 16 residues. Germline V gene data show CDR1 as LGHDT and CDR2 as YNNKEL (reference sequence). V was shortened by 5 bases and J by 2 bases, with 15 bases between the two germline ends. This CDR3 reads CASSARAGSNTGELFF. CDR3 in DNA: TGTGCCAGCAGCGCCCGCGCCGGTTCTAACACCGGGGAGCTGTTTTTT.

This clonotype was picked up many times. This chain uses TRBV5-6 with TRBJ1-6; 7 nucleotides match TRBD1. This CDR3 spans 13 amino acids. Germline V gene lookup returns CDR1 SGHDT and CDR2 YYEEEE. Trimming cost V 3 bases and J 7 bases; bases outside gene matches: 1. CDR3 bases: TGTGCCAGCAGCTCAGGGGGGAATTCACCCCTCCACTTT. Translated: CASSSGGNSPLHF.

In this sample, this clonotype turned up many times. The chain employs TRBV6-5 and TRBJ2-7; D gene unclear. V was shortened by 0 bases and J by 2 bases, with 14 bases between the two germline ends. Germline-derived CDR1 and CDR2 are MNHEY and SVGAGI. The CDR3 contains 16 residues. This CDR3 is CASSYSRTTAPYEQYF. DNA of the CDR3: TGTGCCAGCAGTTACTCCCGTACAACGGCGCCCTACGAGCAGTACTTC.

This clonotype was detected many times. V usage is TRBV5-1 and J usage is TRBJ2-3; D gene ambiguous. Trimming pared 7 bases from V and 2 bases from J, leaving 8 bases between. CDR1 is SGHRS, CDR2 YFSETQ, per germline. The CDR3 is 12 amino acids. The CDR3 nucleotides are TGCGCCAGCGCAGTGGACACAGATACGCAGTATTTT. It is translated as CASAVDTDTQYF.

This clonotype has ten or more counts. Here the CDR3 reads CASSVQGATDTQYF. In DNA, the CDR3 is TGCGCCAGCAGCGTTCAGGGGGCAACAGATACGCAGTATTTT. V usage is TRBV10-2 and J usage is TRBJ2-3; 8 nucleotides match TRBD1. Losses at the gene ends were 6 bases for V and 3 bases for J; bases not matched to a gene: 5. The CDR3 loop spans 14 amino acids. Germline CDR1 reads WSHSY; CDR2 reads SAAADI.

A word on this clonotype: A junction end diverges from the germline sequence, so it may reflect a read error. The chain carries TRBV6-2 or TRBV6-3 and TRBJ2-7; D is perhaps TRBD1 or TRBD2 (5 bases each). CDR1 and CDR2 (germline): MNHEY, SVGEGT. The CDR3 loop spans 16 amino acids. CDR3 sequence: CAISYMGEVLSYEQYF. The DNA for the CDR3 is TGTGCCATCAGTTACATGGGGGAAGTCCTATCCTACGAGCAGTACTTC.

In its sample, this clonotype was seen many times. The chain couples TRBV6-2 or TRBV6-3 to TRBJ2-4, with D tentatively TRBD1 or TRBD2 (6 bases each). Looked up from germline, CDR1 is MNHEY and CDR2 is SVGEGT. The CDR3 is 16 amino acids. V lost 5 bases and J lost 4, with 18 bases in between. The CDR3 coding sequence is TGTGCCAGCAGTGGGACATTCGGGGGAATAAAAAACATTCAGTACTTC. It codes for CASSGTFGGIKNIQYF.

This clonotype was observed at least ten times. The V gene is TRBV21-1, the J gene TRBJ2-7; the table's D call, TRBD1, was not checked against the DNA. TRBV21-1 is a listed pseudogene. This CDR3 is built from 16 residues. CDR3 amino acids: CASRYLTGQNSYEQYF. CDR3 DNA: TGTGCCAGCAGGTACTTAACAGGGCAGAACTCCTACGAGCAGTACTTC.

The sample holds many counts of this clonotype. The CDR3 nucleotides read TGTGCCAGCAGCCGATGGGGAGATACGCAGTATTTT. This encodes CASSRWGDTQYF. V is TRBV3-1 and J is TRBJ2-3; D is undetermined. V gave up 4 bases and J gave up 5 bases, with 7 bases separating them. The CDR3 runs to 12 residues. The germline V gene has CDR1 LGHDT and CDR2 YNNKEL (reference sequence).

This clonotype was seen many times. The V gene is TRBV20-1, the J gene TRBJ2-5, with 9 bases matching TRBD1. The CDR3 has 14 residues. Trimming at V came to 4 bases and at J to 3 bases, leaving 6 bases not matched to a gene. Germline V gene lookup returns CDR1 DFQATT and CDR2 SNEGSKA (reference sequence). CDR3 DNA: TGCAGTGCTACGTACCGGGACAGGGAAGAGACCCAGTACTTC. Residues: CSATYRDREETQYF.

The table lists this clonotype with many counts. The V and J genes are TRBV6-5 and TRBJ2-5; D possibly corresponds to TRBD1 (5 bases). The germline gives CDR1 MNHEY, CDR2 SVGAGI. CDR3 length: 15 residues. Trimming stripped 0 bases from V and 6 bases from J, with 14 bases between. CDR3 in DNA: TGTGCCAGCAGTTACTCGGCAGGGCAGGAGAAGACCCAGTACTTC. This sequence encodes CASSYSAGQEKTQYF.

Of note for this clonotype: An end of the junction does not agree with germline; a read error may underlie this. The gene calls are TRBV5-1 and TRBJ2-7; D is possibly TRBD2 (5 bases). Per germline, CDR1 SGHRS and CDR2 YFSETQ. There are 14 residues in the CDR3. CDR3 nucleotide sequence: TGCGCCATCAGCTTGGCGGGTGGCAACTACGAGCAGTACTTC. It translates to CAISLAGGNYEQYF. Complete variable domain (other parts from reference TRBV5-1 and TRBJ2-7): KAGVTQTPRYLIKTRGQQVTLSCSPISGHRSVSWYQQTPGQGLQFLFEYFSETQRNKGNFPGRFSGRQFSNSRSEMNVSTLELGDSALYLCAISLAGGNYEQYFGPGTRLTVT.

Many counts were recorded for this clonotype. This chain joins TRBV7-2 and TRBJ2-7; no clear D gene. Trimming removed 6 bases from V and 7 bases from J, with 16 bases in between. The germline V gene has CDR1 SGHTA and CDR2 FQGNSA. This CDR3 contains 13 residues. The CDR3 loop is CASRHGDRYEQYF. CDR3 sequence (DNA): TGTGCCAGCAGACATGGGGATAGATATGAGCAGTACTTC.

This clonotype was picked up many times. CDR3 sequence reads: CSVGVNREGGYTF. The DNA of the CDR3 is TGCAGCGTTGGGGTCAACAGGGAGGGTGGCTACACCTTC. V usage is TRBV29-1 and J usage is TRBJ1-2; tentative D call: TRBD1 (6 bases). CDR3 length: 13 residues. The germline CDR1 and CDR2 sequences are SQVTM and ANQGSEA. Trimming left V 4 bases short and J 7 bases short, with 16 bases between.

This clonotype has at least ten counts. The chain recombines TRBV7-8 with TRBJ2-1; D is unclear. Germline lookup yields CDR1 SGHVS and CDR2 FQNEAQ. V lost 0 bases, J lost 3 bases, and 6 bases lay in between. The CDR3 has 14 residues. CDR3 loop: CASSLARLYNEQFF. The CDR3 bases are TGTGCCAGCAGCTTAGCGCGTCTCTACAATGAGCAGTTCTTC. The full variable domain, its missing parts supplied by reference TRBV7-8 and TRBJ2-1, is GAGVSQSPRYKVAKRGQDVALRCDPISGHVSLFWYQQALGQGPEFLTYFQNEAQLDKSGLPSDRFFAERPEGSVSTLKIQRTQQEDSAVYLCASSLARLYNEQFFGPGTRLTVL.